This T cell receptor beta chain is drawn from a study of T cells in Graves' hyperthyroidism and ophthalmopathy. Germline CDR1 and CDR2: SEHNR and FQNEAQ (reference sequence). After removal of 5 bases from V and 7 bases from J, the junction contained 7 bases not matched to a gene. The CDR3 covers 14 residues. About this clonotype itself: Its specificity is unknown.

The study, taken as a whole, reports: Most thyroid clonotypes with frequency above 0.001 were detected in blood. Ophthalmopathy, as predicted by the model, came a median 6.5 months after the prediction.

Amplification yielded TCR beta CDR3 regions, with RNA transcripts as the source. The TCR CDR3 was amplified in a first-round RT-PCR using the HTBI primer set. TCRdb recomputed calls from the multiplex PCR reads with MiXCR, one row per CDR3 protein. This sample has roughly 510,000 distinct CDR3 sequences; over 45% occur once, and the top ten carry around 44%. The sequencing input was peripheral blood or thyroid tissue (not recorded which). This receptor was identified in an adult woman with Graves' disease, either hyperthyroidism or ophthalmopathy (not recorded which). This sequence joins TRBV7-9 and TRBJ1-5, with 8 bases identical to TRBD1. CDR3 residues: CASSHRDRRQPQHF. CDR3 coding DNA: TGTGCCAGCAGCCACCGGGACAGGAGGCAGCCCCAGCATTTT.